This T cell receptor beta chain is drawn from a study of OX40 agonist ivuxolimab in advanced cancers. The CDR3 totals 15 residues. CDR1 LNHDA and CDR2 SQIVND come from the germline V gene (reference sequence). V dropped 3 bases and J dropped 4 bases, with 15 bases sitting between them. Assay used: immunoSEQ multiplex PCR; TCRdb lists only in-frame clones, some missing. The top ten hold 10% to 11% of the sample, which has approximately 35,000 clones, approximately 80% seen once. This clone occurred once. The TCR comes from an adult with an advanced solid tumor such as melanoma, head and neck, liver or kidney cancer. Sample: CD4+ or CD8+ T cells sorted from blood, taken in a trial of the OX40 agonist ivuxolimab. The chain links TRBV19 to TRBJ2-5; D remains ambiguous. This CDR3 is CASSIGGAESETQYF. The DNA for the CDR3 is TGTGCCAGTAGTATCGGTGGTGCTGAGTCAGAGACCCAGTACTTC.